The 8 T cell receptor beta chains reported below all come from one sample, sequenced in a study of human T cells and chemical hapten exposure. One entry per CDR3 protein, called by TCRdb with MiXCR from the RACE reads. The sample lists around 200,000 distinct CDR3 sequences; 25% to 30% were seen once. Sample time point: pre-sensitization, week 0. Documented treatment: therapeutic diphenylcyclopropenone sensitization with weekly scalp DPC. The sample consisted of whole blood, taken in connection with sensitization to the hapten diphenylcyclopropenone (DPC). Receptors originate from a woman aged 25 to 39 with alopecia areata. Some clones in this sample may be carry-over from other donors' samples.

J is TRBJ1-1 and V is TRBV6-2 or TRBV6-3; D is possibly TRBD1 (5 bases). Germline CDR1 is MNHEY and CDR2 is SVGEGT. Between the trimmed V and J ends, which lost 2 bases and 6 bases, there was a span of 13 bases. The CDR3 has 14 residues. In DNA, the CDR3 is TGTGCCAGCAGTTACGGGGACCCGGGAGCTGAAGCTTTCTTT. Translation gives CASSYGDPGAEAFF.

The gene calls are TRBV20-1 and TRBJ1-6; possible D gene TRBD1, 5 bases. The CDR3 totals 12 residues. The ends were cut back, 6 bases at V and 8 bases at J, with 11 bases in the middle. Germline V gene data show CDR1 as DFQATT and CDR2 as SNEGSKA (reference sequence). The CDR3 DNA reads as TGCAGTGCGCAGGGAGGGGATTCACCCCTCCACTTT. Its translation: CSAQGGDSPLHF.

This clonotype has just a few counts. This chain's CDR3 is CASTNPGGRDTEAFF. CDR3 coding DNA: TGTGCCAGCACCAATCCGGGGGGGAGGGACACTGAAGCTTTCTTT. This sequence joins TRBV5-5 and TRBJ1-1, with D possibly TRBD1 on 5 matching bases. This CDR3 is 15 amino acids long. CDR1 SGHKS and CDR2 YYEKEE come from the germline V gene (reference sequence). Trimming left V 6 bases short and J 3 bases short, with 18 bases between. The full variable domain, rest sourced from reference TRBV5-5 and TRBJ1-1, is DAGVTQSPTHLIKTRGQQVTLRCSPISGHKSVSWYQQVLGQGPQFIFQYYEKEERGRGNFPDRFSARQFPNYSSELNVNALLLGDSALYLCASTNPGGRDTEAFFGQGTRLTVV.

V usage is TRBV28 and J usage is TRBJ1-2; no clear D gene. Trimming cost V 2 bases and J 4 bases, with 11 bases left between them. The germline V gene has CDR1 MDHEN and CDR2 SYDVKM. The CDR3 runs 14 residues. CDR3 nucleotides: TGTGCCAGCAGTTTAATTCAGGAAGTCTATGGCTACACCTTC. This encodes CASSLIQEVYGYTF.

The rearrangement joins TRBV10-3 to TRBJ1-5, with D perhaps TRBD1 (5 bases). This CDR3 is 14 amino acids long. Looked up from germline, CDR1 is ENHRY and CDR2 is SYGVKD. Trimming stripped 8 bases from V and 6 bases from J, with 17 bases between. The CDR3 region is CAISRGTSGQPQHF. The CDR3, as DNA: TGTGCCATCTCCCGGGGCACAAGTGGTCAGCCCCAGCATTTT.

The chain links TRBV6-1 to TRBJ1-1; D unclear. Deletions cut 2 bases from V and 4 bases from J, with 11 bases between. Germline CDR1 MNHNS, CDR2 SASEGT. The CDR3 has 14 residues. DNA for the CDR3: TGTGCCAGCAGTGAATCGTGGTTCGGCACTGAAGCTTTCTTT. Translated, it gives CASSESWFGTEAFF.

This clonotype turned up a few times. V is TRBV9 and J is TRBJ1-1, with D perhaps TRBD1 (5 bases). The CDR3 has 14 amino acids. V dropped 5 bases and J dropped 1 base, with 12 bases sitting between them. The germline CDR1 and CDR2 sequences are SGDLS and YYNGEE. Here the CDR3 DNA reads TGTGCCAGCAGTACTGGGGCGAAGAACACTGAAGCTTTCTTT. Translated, it gives CASSTGAKNTEAFF.

The chain carries TRBV5-6 and TRBJ2-3; no definite D call. The germline CDR1 and CDR2 sequences are SGHDT and YYEEEE. Trimming shortened V by 6 bases and J by 0 bases, and 14 bases separated the two germline ends. The CDR3 sequence is 15 residues long. DNA of the CDR3: TGTGCCAGCAACCGTCGATCCGTAAGCACAGATACGCAGTATTTT. This codes for CASNRRSVSTDTQYF.